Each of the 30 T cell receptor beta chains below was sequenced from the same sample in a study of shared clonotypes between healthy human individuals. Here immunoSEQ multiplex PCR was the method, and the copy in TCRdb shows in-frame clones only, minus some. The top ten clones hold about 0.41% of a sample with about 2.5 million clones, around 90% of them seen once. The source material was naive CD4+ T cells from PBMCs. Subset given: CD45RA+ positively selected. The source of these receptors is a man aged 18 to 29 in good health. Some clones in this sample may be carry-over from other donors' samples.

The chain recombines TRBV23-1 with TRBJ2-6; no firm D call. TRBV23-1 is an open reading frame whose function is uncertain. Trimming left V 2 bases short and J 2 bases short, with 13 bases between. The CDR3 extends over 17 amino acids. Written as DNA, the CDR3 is TGCGCCAGCAGTCAACCTGAGGCCCCTGCTGGGGCCAACGTCCTGACTTTC. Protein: CASSQPEAPAGANVLTF.

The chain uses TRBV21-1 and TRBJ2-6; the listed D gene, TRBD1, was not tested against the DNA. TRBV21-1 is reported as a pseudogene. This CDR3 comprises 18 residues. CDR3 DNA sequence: TGTGCCAGCAGCAAAGGCCAGGGATTTAGCTCTGGGGCCAACGTCCTGACTTTC. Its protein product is CASSKGQGFSSGANVLTF.

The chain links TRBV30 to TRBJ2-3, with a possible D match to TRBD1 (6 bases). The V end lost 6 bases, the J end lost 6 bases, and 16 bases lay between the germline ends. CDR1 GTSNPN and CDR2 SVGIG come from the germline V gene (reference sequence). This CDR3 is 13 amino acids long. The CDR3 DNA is TGTGCCTGTCCCGGACAGCTTTGGGATACGCAGTATTTT. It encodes CACPGQLWDTQYF.

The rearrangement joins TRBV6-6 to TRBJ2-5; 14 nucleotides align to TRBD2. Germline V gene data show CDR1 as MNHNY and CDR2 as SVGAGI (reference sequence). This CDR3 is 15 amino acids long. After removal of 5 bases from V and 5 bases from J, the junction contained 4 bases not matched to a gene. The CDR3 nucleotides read TGTGCCAGCAGTACGGGACTAGCGGGAGTTGAGACCCAGTACTTC. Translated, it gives CASSTGLAGVETQYF.

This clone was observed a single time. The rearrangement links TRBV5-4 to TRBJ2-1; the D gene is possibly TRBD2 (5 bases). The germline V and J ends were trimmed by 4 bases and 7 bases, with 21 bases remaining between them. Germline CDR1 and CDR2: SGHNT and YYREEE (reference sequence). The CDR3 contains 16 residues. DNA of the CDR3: TGTGCCAGCAGCCCGCCAGGACTCTCCCGAAAAAATGAGCAGTTCTTC. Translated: CASSPPGLSRKNEQFF.

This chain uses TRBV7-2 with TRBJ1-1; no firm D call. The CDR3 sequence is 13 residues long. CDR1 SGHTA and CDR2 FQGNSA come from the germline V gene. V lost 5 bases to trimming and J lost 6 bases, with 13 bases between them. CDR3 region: CASSPPIMAEAFF. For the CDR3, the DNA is TGTGCCAGCAGCCCTCCTATCATGGCTGAAGCTTTCTTT.

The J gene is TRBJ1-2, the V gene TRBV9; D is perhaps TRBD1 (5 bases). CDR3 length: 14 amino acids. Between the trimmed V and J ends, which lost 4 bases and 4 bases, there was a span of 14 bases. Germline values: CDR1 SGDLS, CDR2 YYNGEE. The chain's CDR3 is CASSSTAGSYGYTF. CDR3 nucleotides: TGTGCCAGCAGCTCGACGGCAGGGAGCTATGGCTACACCTTC. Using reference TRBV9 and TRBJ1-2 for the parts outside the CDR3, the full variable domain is DSGVTQTPKHLITATGQRVTLRCSPRSGDLSVYWYQQSLDQGLQFLIQYYNGEERAKGNILERFSAQQFPDLHSELNLSSLELGDSALYFCASSSTAGSYGYTFGSGTRLTVV.

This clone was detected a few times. The CDR3 spells CASSDGHQPQHF. In DNA, the CDR3 is TGTGCCAGCAGTGATGGACACCAGCCCCAGCATTTT. This sequence joins TRBV25-1 and TRBJ1-5; possibly TRBD1 for D (5 bases). Trimming shortened V by 3 bases and J by 7 bases, and 7 bases separated the two germline ends. Per germline, CDR1 MGHDK and CDR2 SYGVNS. This CDR3 has 12 amino acids.

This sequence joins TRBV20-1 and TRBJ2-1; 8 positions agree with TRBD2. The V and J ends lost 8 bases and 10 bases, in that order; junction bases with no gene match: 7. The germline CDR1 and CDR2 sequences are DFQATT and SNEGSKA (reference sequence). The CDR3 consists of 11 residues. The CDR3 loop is CSTLGLAEQFF. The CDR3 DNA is TGCAGTACCCTAGGACTAGCCGAGCAGTTCTTC.

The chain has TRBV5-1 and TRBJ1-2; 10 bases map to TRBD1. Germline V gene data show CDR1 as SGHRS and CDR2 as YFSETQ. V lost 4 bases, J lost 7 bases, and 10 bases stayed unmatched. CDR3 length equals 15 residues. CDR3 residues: CASSPLTGGASGYTF. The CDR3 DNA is TGCGCCAGCAGCCCCTTGACAGGGGGCGCTTCTGGCTACACCTTC.

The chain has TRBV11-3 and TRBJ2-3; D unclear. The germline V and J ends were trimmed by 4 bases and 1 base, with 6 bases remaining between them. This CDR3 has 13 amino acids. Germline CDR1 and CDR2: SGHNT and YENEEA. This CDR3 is CASSSYGTDTQYF. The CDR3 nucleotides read TGTGCCAGCAGCTCCTATGGCACAGATACGCAGTATTTT.

In DNA form, the CDR3 reads TGCGCCAGCAGCTTGGCCGTCGGCACTGGCTACGAGCAGTACTTC. As protein: CASSLAVGTGYEQYF. The rearrangement joins TRBV5-1 to TRBJ2-7; no firm D call. The V gene lost 0 bases and the J gene lost 3 bases, with 13 bases spanning the gap. Per the germline V gene, CDR1 is SGHRS and CDR2 is YFSETQ. CDR3 size: 15 residues.

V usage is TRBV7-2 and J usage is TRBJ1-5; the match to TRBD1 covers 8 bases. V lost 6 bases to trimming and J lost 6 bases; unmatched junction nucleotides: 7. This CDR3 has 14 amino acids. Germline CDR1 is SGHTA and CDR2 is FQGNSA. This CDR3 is CASSKDREGQPQHF. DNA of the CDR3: TGTGCCAGCAGTAAGGACAGGGAAGGTCAGCCCCAGCATTTT.

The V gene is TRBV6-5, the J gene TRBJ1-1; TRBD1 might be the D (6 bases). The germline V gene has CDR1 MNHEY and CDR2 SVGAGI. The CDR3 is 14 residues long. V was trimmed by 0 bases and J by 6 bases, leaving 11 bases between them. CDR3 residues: CASSYSVRGAEAFF. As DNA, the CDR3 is TGTGCCAGCAGTTACTCGGTCAGGGGAGCTGAAGCTTTCTTT.

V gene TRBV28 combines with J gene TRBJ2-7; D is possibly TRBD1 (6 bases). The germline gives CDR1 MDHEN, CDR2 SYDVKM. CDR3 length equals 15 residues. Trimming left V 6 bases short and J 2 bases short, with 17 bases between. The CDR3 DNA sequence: TGTGCCAGCAGACCCGGACAGCTCGGAGCCTACGAGCAGTACTTC. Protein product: CASRPGQLGAYEQYF.

CDR3 in DNA: TGTGCCAGCAGCTTGATTTCGGCCAGGGGCGAGACCCAGTACTTC. Translating gives CASSLISARGETQYF. The J gene is TRBJ2-5, the V gene TRBV5-6; tentatively, D is TRBD1 (6 bases). This CDR3 contains 15 residues. Deletions cut 1 base from V and 5 bases from J, with 15 bases between. Germline V CDR1 and CDR2: SGHDT, YYEEEE.

CDR3 sequence: CASRFSGVTEAFF. CDR3 DNA: TGTGCCAGCAGGTTCTCCGGGGTCACTGAAGCTTTCTTT. The chain joins TRBV2 to TRBJ1-1; no clear D. The CDR3 spans 13 residues. V lost 6 bases, J lost 4 bases, and 12 bases lay in between. Germline V gene data show CDR1 as SNHLY and CDR2 as FYNNEI.

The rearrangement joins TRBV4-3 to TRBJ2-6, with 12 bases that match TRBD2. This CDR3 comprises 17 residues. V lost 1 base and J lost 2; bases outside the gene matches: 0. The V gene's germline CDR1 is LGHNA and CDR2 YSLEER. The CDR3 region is CASSQGLAGAGANVLTF. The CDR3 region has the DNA TGCGCCAGCAGCCAAGGACTAGCGGGAGCTGGGGCCAACGTCCTGACTTTC.

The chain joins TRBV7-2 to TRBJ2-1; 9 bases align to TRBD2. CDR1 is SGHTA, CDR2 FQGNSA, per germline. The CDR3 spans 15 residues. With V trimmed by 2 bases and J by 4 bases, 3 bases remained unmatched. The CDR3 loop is CASSLIAGAYNEQFF. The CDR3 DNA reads TGTGCCAGCAGCTTAATAGCGGGAGCGTACAATGAGCAGTTCTTC.

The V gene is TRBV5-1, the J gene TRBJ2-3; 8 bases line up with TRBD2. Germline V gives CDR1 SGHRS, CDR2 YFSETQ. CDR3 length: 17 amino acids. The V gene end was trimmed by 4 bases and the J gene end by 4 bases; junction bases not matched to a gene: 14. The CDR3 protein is CASSPEPSGSPPDTQYF. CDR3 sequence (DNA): TGCGCCAGCAGCCCGGAACCAAGCGGGAGCCCTCCAGATACGCAGTATTTT.

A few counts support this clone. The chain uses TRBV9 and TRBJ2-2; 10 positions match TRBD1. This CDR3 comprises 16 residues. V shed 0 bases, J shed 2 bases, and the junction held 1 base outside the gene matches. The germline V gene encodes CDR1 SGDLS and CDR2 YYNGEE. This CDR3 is CASSVVTGGNTGELFF. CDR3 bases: TGTGCCAGCAGCGTAGTGACAGGGGGCAACACCGGGGAGCTGTTTTTT.

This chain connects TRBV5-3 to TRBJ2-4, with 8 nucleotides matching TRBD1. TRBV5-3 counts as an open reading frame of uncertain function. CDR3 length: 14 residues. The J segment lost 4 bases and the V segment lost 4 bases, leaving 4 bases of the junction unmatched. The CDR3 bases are TGTGCCAGAAGCGACCGGGACAGGAAAAACATTCAGTACTTC. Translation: CARSDRDRKNIQYF.

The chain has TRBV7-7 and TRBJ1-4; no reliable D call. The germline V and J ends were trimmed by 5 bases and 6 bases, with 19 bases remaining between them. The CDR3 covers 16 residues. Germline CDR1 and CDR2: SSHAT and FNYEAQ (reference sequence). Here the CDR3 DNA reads TGTGCCAGCAGCCGCTTCTCTAGAGGAAGTGATGAAAAACTGTTTTTT. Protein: CASSRFSRGSDEKLFF.

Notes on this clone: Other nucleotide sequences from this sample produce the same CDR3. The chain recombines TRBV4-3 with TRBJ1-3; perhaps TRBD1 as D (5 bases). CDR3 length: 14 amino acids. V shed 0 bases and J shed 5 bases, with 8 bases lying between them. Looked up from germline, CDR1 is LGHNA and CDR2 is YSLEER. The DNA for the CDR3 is TGCGCCAGCAGCCAAGATCAGGGAAGAAACACCATATATTTT. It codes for CASSQDQGRNTIYF.

This CDR3 is CASSSGGYTF. The CDR3 nucleotides read TGTGCCAGCAGCTCCGGGGGCTACACCTTC. V gene TRBV7-2 combines with J gene TRBJ1-2; D remains ambiguous. CDR3 length equals 10 residues. The V gene's germline CDR1 is SGHTA and CDR2 FQGNSA. Between the trimmed V and J ends, which lost 4 bases and 8 bases, there was a span of 5 bases.

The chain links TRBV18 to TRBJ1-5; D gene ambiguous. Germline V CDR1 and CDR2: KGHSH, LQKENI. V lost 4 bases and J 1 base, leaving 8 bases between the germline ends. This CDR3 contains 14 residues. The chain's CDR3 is CASSLAGSNQPQHF. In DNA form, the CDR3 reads TGTGCCAGCTCACTAGCGGGAAGCAATCAGCCCCAGCATTTT. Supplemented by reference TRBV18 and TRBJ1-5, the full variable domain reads NAGVMQNPRHLVRRRGQEARLRCSPMKGHSHVYWYRQLPEEGLKFMVYLQKENIIDESGMPKERFSAEFPKEGPSILRIQQVVRGDSAAYFCASSLAGSNQPQHFGDGTRLSIL.

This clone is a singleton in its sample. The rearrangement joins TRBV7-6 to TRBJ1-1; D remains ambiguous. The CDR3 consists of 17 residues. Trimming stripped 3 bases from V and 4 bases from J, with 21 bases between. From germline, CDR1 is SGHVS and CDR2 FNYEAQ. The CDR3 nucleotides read TGTGCCAGCAGCTTTAAGGGTGCAGGTCTAGCGGGCACTGAAGCTTTCTTT. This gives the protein CASSFKGAGLAGTEAFF.

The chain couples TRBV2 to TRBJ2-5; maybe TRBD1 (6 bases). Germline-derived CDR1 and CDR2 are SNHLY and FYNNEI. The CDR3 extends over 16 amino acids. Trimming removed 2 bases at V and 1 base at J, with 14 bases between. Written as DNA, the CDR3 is TGTGCCAGCAGTGAAAAAGCGGCAGGGGCCCAAGAGACCCAGTACTTC. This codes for CASSEKAAGAQETQYF.

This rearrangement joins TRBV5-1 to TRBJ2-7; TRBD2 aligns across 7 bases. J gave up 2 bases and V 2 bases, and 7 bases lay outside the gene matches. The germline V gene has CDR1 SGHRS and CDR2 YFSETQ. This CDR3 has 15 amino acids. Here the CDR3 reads CASSFGLAAAYEQYF. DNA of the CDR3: TGCGCCAGCAGCTTCGGCCTAGCGGCCGCCTACGAGCAGTACTTC.

The CDR3 loop reads CASSRRGLYSYEQYF. CDR3 coding DNA: TGTGCCAGCTCCCGAAGGGGGCTGTACTCCTACGAGCAGTACTTC. The rearrangement uses TRBV5-6 and TRBJ2-7; 7 bases line up with TRBD1. CDR3 length equals 15 residues. Losses at the gene ends were 7 bases for V and 0 bases for J; bases not matched to a gene: 10. Germline V gene data show CDR1 as SGHDT and CDR2 as YYEEEE. Together with reference TRBV5-6 and TRBJ2-7, the CDR3 gives the full variable domain: DAGVTQSPTHLIKTRGQQVTLRCSPKSGHDTVSWYQQALGQGPQFIFQYYEEEERQRGNFPDRFSGHQFPNYSSELNVNALLLGDSALYLCASSRRGLYSYEQYFGPGTRLTVT.